This entry concerns a single TCR beta chain. Its antigen is not identified. The record originates from a study of CD8 T cells in ankylosing spondylitis. Germline V lookup: CDR1 MDHEN, CDR2 SYDVKM. The CDR3 runs to 14 residues. Losses at the gene ends were 3 bases for V and 6 bases for J; bases not matched to a gene: 4. TCRdb re-called the 5' RACE reads with MiXCR, one entry per CDR3 protein. The sample consists of fewer than 500,000 distinct CDR3 sequences, 20% to 25% of them appearing once. Study-level points and caveats: Clones tied to disease were said to be significantly enriched in matched ankylosing spondylitis synovial fluid. About 8 highly homologous variants made up a TCR beta motif, and this motif appeared characteristic of ankylosing spondylitis blood. Reactive arthritis synovial fluid and blood previously showed some of these motif variants.

The receptor's source is a male donor with ankylosing spondylitis. The rearrangement uses TRBV28 and TRBJ2-4; 8 nucleotides match TRBD1. Sequenced material: blood, either unsorted or a sorted T cell fraction (not recorded which). Here the CDR3 DNA reads TGTGCCAGCAGTTTGGGCGGACAGGGAAACATTCAGTACTTC. This sequence encodes CASSLGGQGNIQYF.